Included here is one T cell receptor (beta chain) sequence, with context. What it recognizes is unknown. The sample originates from a study of T cell repertoires in cytomegalovirus infection. As for the study in general: Public TCR beta signatures marked donors with CMV infection and the matching HLA. The study, taken as a whole, reports: HLA-C-restricted CMV clonotypes gave the most frequent clonotype in two of eight donors. Summed frequency of shared TCR beta families picked out CMV carriers who also had the relevant HLA.

The CDR3 is 13 residues long. Germline assignment: CDR1 MDHEN and CDR2 SYDVKM. V lost 3 bases and J lost 5, with 8 bases in between. Via MiXCR, TCRdb re-called the reads, giving one row per CDR3 protein. The repertoire holds some 600,000 distinct CDR3 sequences, with approximately 25% as singletons. The clonotype originates from a human donor in good health (CMV status not recorded). Some clones in this sample may be carry-over from other donors' samples. Material for sequencing was CD8+ T cells from PBMCs. The gene calls are TRBV28 and TRBJ2-1; D not resolved. The CDR3 region is CASSFYINNEQFF. CDR3 in DNA: TGTGCCAGCAGTTTTTACATCAACAATGAGCAGTTCTTC.